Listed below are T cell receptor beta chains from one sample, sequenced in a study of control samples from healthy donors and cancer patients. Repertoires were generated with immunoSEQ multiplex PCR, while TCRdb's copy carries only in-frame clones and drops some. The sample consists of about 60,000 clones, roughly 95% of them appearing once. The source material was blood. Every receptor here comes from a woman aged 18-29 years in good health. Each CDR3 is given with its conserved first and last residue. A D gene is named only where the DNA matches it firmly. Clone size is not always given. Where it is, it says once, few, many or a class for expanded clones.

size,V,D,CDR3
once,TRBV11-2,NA,CASSPFSGGINYGYTF
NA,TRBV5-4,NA,CASSLLGALSGNTIYF
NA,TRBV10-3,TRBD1,CAISTGTGESPLHF
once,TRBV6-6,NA,CASMRDDTDTQYF
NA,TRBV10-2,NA,CASRGKTGVSYGYTF
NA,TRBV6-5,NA,CASSSRGAAEKLFF
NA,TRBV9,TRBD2,CARCAGARGDDNEQFF
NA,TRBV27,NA,CASSSTGTQYNEQFF
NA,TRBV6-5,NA,CASSRLGRRDTQYF
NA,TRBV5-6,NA,CASSLAAYGYTF
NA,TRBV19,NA,CASSAAWTGANVLTF
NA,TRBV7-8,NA,CAIKGGGRNEKLFF
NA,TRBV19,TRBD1,CATTPEGTGGSRGYTF
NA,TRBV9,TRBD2,CASSEASGSSTDTQYF
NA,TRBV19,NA,CASSIVGTNYGYTF
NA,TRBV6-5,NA,CASSYSPSNTEAFF
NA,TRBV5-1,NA,CASSLGGKNTEAFF
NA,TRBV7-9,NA,CASSPRHGPYEQYF
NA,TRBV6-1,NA,CASSEGEGSGNQPQHF
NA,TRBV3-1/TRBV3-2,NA,CASSQDPRGRDEKLFF
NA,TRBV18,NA,CASSPHVSTTDTQYF
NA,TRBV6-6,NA,CASSYDSSYNSPLHF
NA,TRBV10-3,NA,CAIRGRDEQYF
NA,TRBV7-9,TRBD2,CASSPPGGVTYNEQFF
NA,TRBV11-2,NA,CASSYTSEAFF
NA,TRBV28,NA,CASSLSATLDTEAFF
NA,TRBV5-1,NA,CASSTFTAPGYTF
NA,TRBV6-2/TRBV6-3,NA,CASSYSRGGVEQYF
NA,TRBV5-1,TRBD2,CASSEGLAGTDTQYF
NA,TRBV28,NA,CASSPGRPNYGYTF
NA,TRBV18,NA,CASSPDKYNEQFF
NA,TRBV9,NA,CASSGGVGNEKLFF
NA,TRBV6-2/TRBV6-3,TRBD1,CASSYSTGSGELFF
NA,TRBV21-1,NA,CASSHAIATARKNIQYF
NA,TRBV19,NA,CGSRESPGRETQYF
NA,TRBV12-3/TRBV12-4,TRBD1,CASSQWTGSEQYF
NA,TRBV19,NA,CASSIVQGPTDTQYF
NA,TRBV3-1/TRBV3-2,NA,CASSQEGVTDTQYF
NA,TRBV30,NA,CAWSPQDPWANTEAFF
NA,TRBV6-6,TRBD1,CASSVDRGTNQPQHF
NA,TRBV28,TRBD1,CASSPHNRGSEQYF
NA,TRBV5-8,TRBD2,CASSSGLAGTDNEQFF
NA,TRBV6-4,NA,CASSLESTDTQYF
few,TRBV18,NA,CASSRAEVGEQYF
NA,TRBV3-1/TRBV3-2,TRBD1,CASSQDYRTGNGYTF
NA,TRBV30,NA,CAWSVNDNQPQHF
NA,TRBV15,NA,CATSRDALSFDGYTF
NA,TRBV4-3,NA,CASSQEIGSPLHF
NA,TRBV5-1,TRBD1,CASSLVVTGGSEQYF
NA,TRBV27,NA,CASSKGNTIYF
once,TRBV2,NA,CASSEKDYYSNQPQHF
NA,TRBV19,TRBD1,CASSISRGRGRGEQYF
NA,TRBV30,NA,CASEEGTQYF
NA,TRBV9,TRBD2,CASSVGLAGGQDEQYF
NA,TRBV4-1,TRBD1,CASSPGLTGQFMNTEAFF
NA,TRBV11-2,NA,CASSRLRDTSYNEQFF
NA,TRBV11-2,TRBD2,CASSLEGGMAETQYF
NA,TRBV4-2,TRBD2,CASSRPGTSGGDYNEQFF
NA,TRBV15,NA,CATSRDRGMRQPQHF